These T cell receptor beta chains were read from a single sample in a study of shared clonotypes between healthy human individuals. TCRdb's copy holds only in-frame clones and misses some; the assay was immunoSEQ multiplex PCR. The sample holds approximately 180,000 clones, over 80% seen once. The sequenced sample was naive CD4+ T cells sorted from blood. These TCRs come from a woman aged 30 to 39 in good health. CDR3s include the opening cysteine and the closing phenylalanine or tryptophan. A D gene is named only where the DNA matches it firmly. The listing skips clone size in some rows; elsewhere it reads once, few, many or a size class.

CDR3 protein	CDR3 DNA	V gene	J gene	D gene	clone size
CASSPDRGEAGNTIYF	TGCGCCAGCAGCCCAGACAGGGGAGAAGCTGGAAACACCATATATTTT	TRBV4-1	TRBJ1-3	TRBD1	.
CASSYTSGSSYEQYF	TGTGCCAGCAGCTATACTAGCGGGTCCTCCTACGAGCAGTACTTC	TRBV6-5	TRBJ2-7	TRBD2	.
CASRVNRASPLHF	TGTGCCAGCAGAGTCAACAGGGCTTCACCCCTCCACTTT	TRBV28	TRBJ1-6	.	.
CASSLAGVSGYTF	TGTGCCAGCAGCTTGGCGGGCGTATCTGGTTACACCTTC	TRBV5-6	TRBJ1-2	.	.
CASSPLLGQTYEQYF	TGTGCCAGCAGTCCCCTCCTAGGGCAAACCTACGAGCAGTACTTC	TRBV28	TRBJ2-7	.	once
CASSPPGGITIYGYTF	TGTGCCAGCTCACCACCGGGAGGGATTACAATCTATGGCTACACCTTC	TRBV18	TRBJ1-2	.	.
CASGGARGRGEAFF	TGTGCCAGCGGGGGGGCCAGGGGGCGAGGTGAAGCTTTCTTT	TRBV2	TRBJ1-1	TRBD1	.
CASSKRLAGEYEQYF	TGCGCCAGCAGCAAAAGACTAGCGGGAGAATACGAGCAGTACTTC	TRBV5-1	TRBJ2-7	TRBD2	.
CATSRDTGPGEQYF	TGTGCCACGTCACGGGACACGGGTCCTGGTGAGCAGTACTTC	TRBV10-3	TRBJ2-7	.	.
CASSRTGQSNYEQYF	TGTGCCAGCAGCCGGACAGGCCAATCTAACTACGAGCAGTACTTC	TRBV5-4	TRBJ2-7	TRBD1	.
CASSPGLADPGELFF	TGTGCCAGCAGTCCGGGACTAGCAGATCCCGGGGAGCTGTTTTTT	TRBV28	TRBJ2-2	TRBD2	.
CASSTTQGARGEQYF	TGTGCCAGCAGCACGACCCAGGGGGCTAGGGGCGAGCAGTACTTC	TRBV7-6	TRBJ2-7	TRBD1	.
CASSLSGGKLSTF	TGCGCCAGCAGCTTGTCAGGGGGGAAACTTTCCACCTTC	TRBV5-1	TRBJ1-2	TRBD1	few
CASRSRLSSGNTIYF	TGTGCCAGCAGGTCCAGGCTGTCATCTGGAAACACCATATATTTT	TRBV28	TRBJ1-3	.	.
CASRIRAQSYEQYF	TGTGCCAGTAGAATTAGGGCCCAGAGCTACGAGCAGTACTTC	TRBV19	TRBJ2-7	.	few
CASSFGTGSQEQYF	TGTGCCAGCAGCTTTGGGACAGGGAGTCAAGAGCAGTACTTC	TRBV7-6	TRBJ2-7	TRBD1	.
CASSLSRGNYGYTF	TGCGCCAGCAGCCTCTCGAGGGGAAACTATGGCTACACCTTC	TRBV5-1	TRBJ1-2	.	few
CASSPRQVLYEQYF	TGTGCCAGCAGCCCTCGACAGGTTCTCTACGAGCAGTACTTC	TRBV27	TRBJ2-7	.	once
CASTPNVGRGSNSPLHF	TGTGCCAGCACCCCCAACGTGGGCAGGGGGAGTAATTCACCCCTCCACTTT	TRBV11-2	TRBJ1-6	TRBD1	.
CASSQEVGSSYNEQFF	TGCGCCAGCAGCCAAGAGGTAGGGAGCTCCTACAATGAGCAGTTCTTC	TRBV4-1	TRBJ2-1	.	.
CASSSQFYEQYF	TGCGCCAGCAGCTCTCAGTTCTACGAGCAGTACTTC	TRBV5-1	TRBJ2-7	.	.
CASQRLWGYEQYF	TGTGCCAGCCAAAGGTTGTGGGGCTACGAGCAGTACTTC	TRBV2	TRBJ2-7	.	.
CASSPKLAGSYNEQFF	TGTGCCAGCAGCCCGAAACTAGCGGGGTCCTACAATGAGCAGTTCTTC	TRBV9	TRBJ2-1	TRBD2	.
CASSEVEVGEQYF	TGTGCCAGCAGTGAGGTGGAGGTTGGCGAGCAGTACTTC	TRBV6-1	TRBJ2-7	.	.
CASSPGTGGSVRQYF	TGTGCCAGCTCACCAGGGACAGGGGGTTCGGTAAGGCAGTACTTC	TRBV18	TRBJ2-7	TRBD1	.
CASSDRGRGGKLFF	TGTGCCAGCAGTGATAGGGGACGGGGTGGAAAACTGTTTTTT	TRBV28	TRBJ1-4	.	.
CASSQRPGGGYTF	TGTGCCAGCAGCCAACGTCCGGGAGGAGGCTACACCTTC	TRBV14	TRBJ1-2	.	.
CASSPHDRALSYEQYF	TGTGCCAGCAGTCCGCACGACAGGGCCCTCTCCTACGAGCAGTACTTC	TRBV27	TRBJ2-7	TRBD1	.
CAICPDNSRGQETQYF	TGTGCCATCTGCCCCGACAACAGTAGGGGGCAAGAGACCCAGTACTTC	TRBV10-3	TRBJ2-5	.	.
CASSWKDRTGETQYF	TGTGCCAGCAGCTGGAAGGACCGAACGGGGGAGACCCAGTACTTC	TRBV5-4	TRBJ2-5	.	.
CASRLTSGSGSDTQYF	TGCGCCAGCAGACTGACGAGCGGGAGCGGGTCAGATACGCAGTATTTT	TRBV5-1	TRBJ2-3	TRBD2	.
CASSYLTGELFF	TGTGCCAGCAGTTACCTCACCGGGGAGCTGTTTTTT	TRBV6-5	TRBJ2-2	.	.
CASSANSGRAWTDTQYF	TGTGCCAGCAGCGCCAATAGCGGGAGGGCCTGGACAGATACGCAGTATTTT	TRBV9	TRBJ2-3	TRBD2	.
CASSPRRSSSYEQYF	TGTGCCAGCAGTCCCCGCCGTTCAAGCTCCTACGAGCAGTACTTC	TRBV28	TRBJ2-7	.	.
CASSRDREEKLFF	TGCGCCAGCAGCCGGGACAGGGAAGAAAAACTGTTTTTT	TRBV4-1	TRBJ1-4	TRBD1	once
CASRATGGFDEKLFF	TGTGCCAGCAGGGCTACAGGGGGCTTCGATGAAAAACTGTTTTTT	TRBV5-6	TRBJ1-4	TRBD1	once
CASSLGTGKYEQYF	TGTGCCAGCAGCTTGGGCACAGGGAAATACGAGCAGTACTTC	TRBV5-4	TRBJ2-7	.	.
CASSVIAGGPVEQYF	TGTGCCAGCAGCGTTATAGCGGGAGGGCCCGTCGAGCAGTACTTC	TRBV9	TRBJ2-7	TRBD2	.
CASSLFGGIDTGELFF	TGTGCCAGCAGCTTATTTGGTGGAATCGACACCGGGGAGCTGTTTTTT	TRBV7-9	TRBJ2-2	.	.
CASSLGGPNNEQFF	TGTGCCAGCAGCCTGGGGGGGCCTAACAATGAGCAGTTCTTC	TRBV28	TRBJ2-1	.	once
CASSLDLGANYGYTF	TGCGCCAGCAGCTTGGATTTAGGTGCTAACTATGGCTACACCTTC	TRBV5-1	TRBJ1-2	.	.
CSANQDNEQFF	TGCAGTGCTAATCAGGACAATGAGCAGTTCTTC	TRBV20-1	TRBJ2-1	.	.
CAWSVGTGREQYF	TGTGCCTGGAGTGTTGGGACAGGGCGGGAGCAGTACTTC	TRBV30	TRBJ2-7	TRBD1	few
CAWSALVNTEAFF	TGTGCCTGGAGCGCTTTAGTGAACACTGAAGCTTTCTTT	TRBV30	TRBJ1-1	.	few
CASTPSGGELFF	TGTGCCAGCACGCCCTCCGGAGGGGAGCTGTTTTTT	TRBV6-5	TRBJ2-2	.	.
CASSHTPGTGVSYEQYF	TGCGCCAGCAGCCACACCCCCGGGACAGGGGTCTCCTACGAGCAGTACTTC	TRBV4-1	TRBJ2-7	TRBD1	.
CSVLGTENYEQYF	TGCAGCGTTCTGGGGACAGAAAACTACGAGCAGTACTTC	TRBV29-1	TRBJ2-7	TRBD1	.
CASSQEGGHWSSYEQYF	TGCGCCAGCAGCCAAGAAGGAGGACATTGGAGCTCCTACGAGCAGTACTTC	TRBV4-1	TRBJ2-7	.	.
CASSAPGQSSYEQYF	TGTGCCAGCAGTGCTCCGGGACAGAGCTCCTACGAGCAGTACTTC	TRBV28	TRBJ2-7	TRBD1	.
CASSLGPGLAEYF	TGTGCCAGCAGCTTAGGCCCGGGACTAGCGGAATACTTC	TRBV11-2	TRBJ2-7	TRBD2	.